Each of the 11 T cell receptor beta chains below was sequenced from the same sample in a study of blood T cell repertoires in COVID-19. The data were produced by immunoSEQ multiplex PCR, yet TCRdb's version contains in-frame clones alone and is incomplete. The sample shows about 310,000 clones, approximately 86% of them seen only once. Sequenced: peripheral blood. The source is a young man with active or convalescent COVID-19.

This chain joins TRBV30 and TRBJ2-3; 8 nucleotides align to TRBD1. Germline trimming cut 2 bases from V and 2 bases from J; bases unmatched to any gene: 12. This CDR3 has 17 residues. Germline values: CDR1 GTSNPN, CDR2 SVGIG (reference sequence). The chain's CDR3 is CAWSLRPGQDNTDTQYF. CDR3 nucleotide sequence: TGTGCCTGGAGTCTAAGACCGGGACAGGACAACACAGATACGCAGTATTTT.

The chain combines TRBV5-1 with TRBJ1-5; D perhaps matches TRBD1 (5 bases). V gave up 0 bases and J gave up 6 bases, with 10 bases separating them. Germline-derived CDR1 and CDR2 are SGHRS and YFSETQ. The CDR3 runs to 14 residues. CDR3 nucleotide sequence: TGCGCCAGCAGCTTGGCCCCCGACAGTCAGCCCCAGCATTTT. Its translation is CASSLAPDSQPQHF.

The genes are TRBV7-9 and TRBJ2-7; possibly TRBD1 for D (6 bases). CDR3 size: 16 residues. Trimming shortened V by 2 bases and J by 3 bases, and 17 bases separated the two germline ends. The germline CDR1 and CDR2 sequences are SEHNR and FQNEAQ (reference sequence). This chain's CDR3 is CASSLWLGATDYEQYF. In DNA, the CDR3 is TGTGCCAGCAGCTTATGGCTGGGGGCAACGGACTACGAGCAGTACTTC.

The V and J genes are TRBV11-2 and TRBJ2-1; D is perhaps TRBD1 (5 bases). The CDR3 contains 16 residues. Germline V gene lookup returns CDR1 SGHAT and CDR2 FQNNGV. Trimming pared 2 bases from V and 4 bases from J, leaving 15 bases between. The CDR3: CASSLHQRSGYNEQFF. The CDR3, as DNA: TGTGCCAGCAGCTTACACCAGAGATCAGGGTACAATGAGCAGTTCTTC. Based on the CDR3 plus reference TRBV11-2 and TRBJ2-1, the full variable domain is EAGVAQSPRYKIIEKRQSVAFWCNPISGHATLYWYQQILGQGPKLLIQFQNNGVVDDSQLPKDRFSAERLKGVDSTLKIQPAKLEDSAVYLCASSLHQRSGYNEQFFGPGTRLTVL.

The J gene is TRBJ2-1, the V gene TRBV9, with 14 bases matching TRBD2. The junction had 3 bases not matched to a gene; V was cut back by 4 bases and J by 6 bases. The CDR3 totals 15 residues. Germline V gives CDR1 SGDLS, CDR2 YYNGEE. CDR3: CASSSGLAGGNEQFF. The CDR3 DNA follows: TGTGCCAGCAGCTCCGGACTAGCGGGAGGCAATGAGCAGTTCTTC.

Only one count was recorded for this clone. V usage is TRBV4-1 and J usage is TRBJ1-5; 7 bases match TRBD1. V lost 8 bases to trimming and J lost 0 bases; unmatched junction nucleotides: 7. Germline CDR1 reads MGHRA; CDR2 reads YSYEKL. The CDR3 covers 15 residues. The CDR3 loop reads CASGDRANSNQPQHF. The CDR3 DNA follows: TGCGCCAGCGGTGACAGGGCTAATAGCAATCAGCCCCAGCATTTT.

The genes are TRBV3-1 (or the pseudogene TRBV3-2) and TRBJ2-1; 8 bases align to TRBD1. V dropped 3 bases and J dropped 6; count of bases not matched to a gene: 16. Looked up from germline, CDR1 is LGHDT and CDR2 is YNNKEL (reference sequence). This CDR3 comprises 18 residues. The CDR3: CASSQRLQGGPRGNEQFF. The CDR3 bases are TGTGCCAGCAGCCAGCGATTACAGGGGGGCCCCCGCGGCAATGAGCAGTTCTTC.

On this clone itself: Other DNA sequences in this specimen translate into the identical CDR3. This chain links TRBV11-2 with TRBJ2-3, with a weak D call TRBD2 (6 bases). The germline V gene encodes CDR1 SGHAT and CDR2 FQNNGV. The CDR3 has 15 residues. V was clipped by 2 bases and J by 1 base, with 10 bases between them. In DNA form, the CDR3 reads TGTGCCAGCAGCTTATCCGGGGGTGGCACAGATACGCAGTATTTT. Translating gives CASSLSGGGTDTQYF.

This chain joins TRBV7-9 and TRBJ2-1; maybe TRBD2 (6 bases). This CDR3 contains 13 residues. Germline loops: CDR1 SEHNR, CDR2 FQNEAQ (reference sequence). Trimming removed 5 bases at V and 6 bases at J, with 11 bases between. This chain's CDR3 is CASSHGTSNEQFF. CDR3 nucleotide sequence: TGTGCCAGCAGCCACGGGACTTCCAATGAGCAGTTCTTC.

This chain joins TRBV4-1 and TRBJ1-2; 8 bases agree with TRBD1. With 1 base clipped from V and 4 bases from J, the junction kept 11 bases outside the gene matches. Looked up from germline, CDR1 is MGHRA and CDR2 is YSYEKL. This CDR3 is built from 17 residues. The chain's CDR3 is CASSQVQSRQGSYGYTF. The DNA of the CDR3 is TGCGCCAGCAGCCAAGTACAATCCCGACAGGGGTCCTATGGCTACACCTTC.

CDR3 bases: TGCGCCAGCTCTAGAAGGGGCGGGGGCACAAGCTCCTACGAGCAGTACTTC. Encoded protein: CASSRRGGGTSSYEQYF. The genes are TRBV10-2 and TRBJ2-7, with D perhaps matching TRBD2 (7 bases). Germline V lookup: CDR1 WSHSY, CDR2 SAAADI. Trimming stripped 8 bases from V and 0 bases from J, with 23 bases between. This CDR3 has 17 amino acids.